This T cell receptor beta chain stems from a study of blood T cell repertoires in COVID-19. Study context: PBMCs, B-cell-depleted T cells, or T cells were the source of the cDNA or gDNA that made up the material.

The CDR3 has 17 amino acids. Trimming stripped 0 bases from V and 1 base from J, with 13 bases between. The V gene's germline CDR1 is LNHNV and CDR2 YYDKDF (reference sequence). Authors' analysis steps: Estimation of nucleated cell counts relied on the amplification of reference gene primers. The repertoire was sequenced with immunoSEQ multiplex PCR; TCRdb's copy has only in-frame clones and lacks some. Clone size and V and J calls were adopted from that table, with D and trimming inferred from the DNA. The sample yields roughly 100,000 clones, 60% to 85% seen once. V and J are TRBV15 and TRBJ1-5; TRBD1 might be the D (5 bases). Input material: peripheral blood. This receptor was obtained from a woman at least 80 years old with active or convalescent COVID-19. The CDR3 coding sequence is TGTGCCACCAGCAGAGATAAGGGGCTCGGGAGCAATCAGCCCCAGCATTTT. Protein sequence: CATSRDKGLGSNQPQHF.